Listed here are 2 T cell receptor beta chains from one sample, sequenced in a study of T cells in localized non-small cell lung cancer. The table came from immunoSEQ multiplex PCR; TCRdb's copy has only in-frame clones and leaves some out. The table has about 23,000 clones, about 87% seen once. The starting material was peripheral blood mononuclear cells, obtained before any cancer treatment. These receptor sequences come from a woman aged 35-75 years with stage III lung adenocarcinoma.

V is TRBV4-1 and J is TRBJ1-2; weak D call: TRBD1 (6 bases). The V end was cut by 0 bases, the J end by 5 bases, with 13 bases between. CDR3 length equals 15 residues. CDR1 and CDR2 from the germline V gene are MGHRA and YSYEKL. CDR3 loop: CASSQDPGAGYGYTF. The CDR3 coding sequence is TGCGCCAGCAGCCAAGACCCGGGGGCAGGATATGGCTACACCTTC.

This clone is deemed medium-sized (0.01 to 0.1%). The chain links TRBV19 to TRBJ2-3, with 7 bases identical to TRBD1. The V gene's germline CDR1 is LNHDA and CDR2 SQIVND (reference sequence). The ends lost 5 bases at V and 0 bases at J; junction bases unmatched: 2. This CDR3 has 14 residues. Here the CDR3 reads CASSETGSTDTQYF. CDR3 nucleotide sequence: TGTGCCAGTAGTGAGACAGGGAGCACAGATACGCAGTATTTT.